The 26 T cell receptor beta chains below all came from one sample that was sequenced in a study of vaccination and CD4 T cells after COVID-19. Sequencing of the DNA from cultured CD4+ T cells was carried out with the Oncomine TCR Beta short-read assay. The source of extracted genomic DNA was cultured CD4+ T cells. Each CDR3 protein gets one entry after TCRdb re-called the PCR reads with MiXCR. The sample includes some 9,100 distinct CDR3 sequences, roughly 30% seen only once; the top ten take less than 20%. As for treatment: approximately nine-day PBMC culture with coronavirus spike peptide pools or control peptides (ViraFEST assay). One should note that the unexposed donor's CD4+ T cells were collected before the COVID-19 pandemic (2011-2018). Antigen specificity for these receptors is unknown. The sequencing sample was made of CD4+ T cells from blood, cultured in vitro. Receptors originate from a human donor in good health.

This clonotype showed up just a few times. The genes are TRBV19 and TRBJ1-1; D not resolved. The CDR3 contains 13 residues. The ends were cut back, 7 bases at V and 4 bases at J, with 13 bases in the middle. Per the germline V gene, CDR1 is LNHDA and CDR2 is SQIVND (reference sequence). CDR3 sequence: CASTLLWSTEAFF. In DNA form, the CDR3 reads TGTGCCAGTACCCTGTTGTGGAGCACTGAAGCTTTCTTT. Using reference TRBV19 and TRBJ1-1 for the parts outside the CDR3, the full variable domain is DGGITQSPKYLFRKEGQNVTLSCEQNLNHDAMYWYRQDPGQGLRLIYYSQIVNDFQKGDIAEGYSVSREKKESFPLTVTSAQKNPTAFYLCASTLLWSTEAFFGQGTRLTVV.

The genes are TRBV18 and TRBJ1-1, with TRBD1 matching 7 bases. V dropped 3 bases and J dropped 4; count of bases not matched to a gene: 5. This CDR3 spans 14 amino acids. Per the germline V gene, CDR1 is KGHSH and CDR2 is LQKENI. The CDR3 sequence: CASSPRQGVTEAFF. As DNA, the CDR3 is TGTGCCAGCTCACCTCGACAGGGAGTCACTGAAGCTTTCTTT.

The chain uses TRBV10-3 and TRBJ2-5, with D possibly TRBD2 on 6 matching bases. Germline assignment: CDR1 ENHRY and CDR2 SYGVKD. The CDR3 loop spans 12 amino acids. V gave up 11 bases and J gave up 1 base, with 11 bases separating them. CDR3 DNA: TGTGCCGTATCCGGGGGCCAAGAGACCCAGTACTTC. Its translation: CAVSGGQETQYF.

The chain recombines TRBV23-1 with TRBJ1-5; D is uncertain. TRBV23-1 is an ORF for which the function is uncertain. V shed 0 bases and J shed 6 bases, with 12 bases lying between them. CDR3 length equals 15 residues. In DNA, the CDR3 is TGCGCCAGCAGTCAATCGGAGGGCGGGTTTCAGCCCCAGCATTTT. This encodes CASSQSEGGFQPQHF.

This clonotype was seen only a few times. The V gene is TRBV6-5, the J gene TRBJ1-5, with TRBD1 identical over 12 bases. V trimming: 2 bases; J trimming: 6 bases; junction bases outside the gene matches: 5. Germline lookup yields CDR1 MNHEY and CDR2 SVGAGI. The CDR3 spans 16 residues. The CDR3 sequence: CASSYRDRGHSQPQHF. The CDR3 DNA sequence: TGTGCCAGCAGTTACCGGGACAGGGGGCATAGTCAGCCCCAGCATTTT.

The chain recombines TRBV7-8 with TRBJ2-3, with D perhaps matching TRBD1 or TRBD2 (6 bases each). The germline CDR1 and CDR2 sequences are SGHVS and FQNEAQ. V gave up 5 bases and J gave up 8 bases, with 20 bases separating them. CDR3 length equals 15 residues. The CDR3 is CASSPGGGWGGTQYF. The DNA for the CDR3 is TGTGCCAGCAGCCCCGGAGGGGGGTGGGGCGGTACGCAGTATTTT.

The V gene is TRBV7-8, the J gene TRBJ2-7; D is ambiguous. The length of the CDR3 is 14 residues. Looked up from germline, CDR1 is SGHVS and CDR2 is FQNEAQ. Trimming pared 4 bases from V and 4 bases from J, leaving 14 bases between. The CDR3, as DNA: TGTGCCAGCAGCTACCTCCAGGTTGGTTACGAGCAGTACTTC. This codes for CASSYLQVGYEQYF.

J is TRBJ1-5 and V is TRBV6-2 or TRBV6-3, with 7 bases identical to TRBD1. The CDR3 is 19 amino acids. V lost 2 bases, J lost 5 bases, and 18 bases stayed unmatched. The V gene's germline CDR1 is MNHEY and CDR2 SVGEGT. The CDR3 reads CASSYPRDRGFVGYQPQHF. The DNA of the CDR3 is TGTGCCAGCAGTTACCCCAGGGACAGAGGGTTCGTCGGTTATCAGCCCCAGCATTTT.

This chain connects TRBV7-2 to TRBJ1-5; D call uncertain. With 4 bases removed from V and 3 bases from J, the gap between germline ends came to 13 bases. Germline V CDR1 and CDR2: SGHTA, FQGNSA. This CDR3 has 15 amino acids. Here the CDR3 DNA reads TGTGCCAGCAGCTCGACACCTGACCCCAATCAGCCCCAGCATTTT. Protein sequence: CASSSTPDPNQPQHF. Full variable domain (outside the CDR3, taken from reference TRBV7-2 and TRBJ1-5): GAGVSQSPSNKVTEKGKDVELRCDPISGHTALYWYRQSLGQGLEFLIYFQGNSAPDKSGLPSDRFSAERTGGSVSTLTIQRTQQEDSAVYLCASSSTPDPNQPQHFGDGTRLSIL.

V and J are TRBV6-1 and TRBJ2-7; the D is unclear. This CDR3 comprises 15 residues. Germline V CDR1 and CDR2: MNHNS, SASEGT. Trimming stripped 6 bases from V and 3 bases from J, with 18 bases between. CDR3 residues: CASRLLPPNDYEQYF. The CDR3 nucleotides are TGTGCCAGCAGGCTCCTTCCTCCCAACGACTACGAGCAGTACTTC.

This clonotype turned up a few times. This sequence joins TRBV15 and TRBJ2-3; D gene uncertain. Germline CDR1 reads LNHNV; CDR2 reads YYDKDF (reference sequence). The CDR3 consists of 16 residues. V was clipped by 0 bases and J by 0 bases, with 10 bases between them. CDR3 DNA sequence: TGTGCCACCAGCAGAGATCGGATTCCTAGCACAGATACGCAGTATTTT. This gives the protein CATSRDRIPSTDTQYF.

The chain couples TRBV7-8 to TRBJ2-7; D is perhaps TRBD1 or TRBD2 (5 bases each). The CDR3 is 13 residues long. Germline-derived CDR1 and CDR2 are SGHVS and FQNEAQ. V dropped 5 bases and J dropped 3 bases, with 11 bases sitting between them. CDR3 protein: CASSPGRSYEQYF. The CDR3 DNA sequence: TGTGCCAGCAGCCCGGGACGGAGCTACGAGCAGTACTTC.

The chain is built from TRBV10-3 and TRBJ1-5, with 9 bases aligning to TRBD1. V lost 6 bases and J lost 4; bases outside the gene matches: 7. The germline gives CDR1 ENHRY, CDR2 SYGVKD. The CDR3 totals 15 residues. The CDR3 DNA reads as TGTGCCATCAGCCCCGGGACAGGGATTAATCAGCCCCAGCATTTT. Translation gives CAISPGTGINQPQHF.

The chain carries TRBV20-1 and TRBJ1-5; 9 positions match TRBD1. Germline CDR1 DFQATT, CDR2 SNEGSKA (reference sequence). V gave up 6 bases and J gave up 5 bases; unmatched junction bases: 8. The CDR3 extends over 14 amino acids. The CDR3, as DNA: TGCAGTGCAACATACAGGGGGCAGGATCAGCCCCAGCATTTT. Translation: CSATYRGQDQPQHF.

The chain recombines TRBV4-1 with TRBJ1-2, with D unclear. Germline-derived CDR1 and CDR2 are MGHRA and YSYEKL. V lost 0 bases and J 4 bases, leaving 9 bases between the germline ends. The CDR3 consists of 14 residues. CDR3 sequence: CASSQDGQSYGYTF. The CDR3 DNA reads TGCGCCAGCAGCCAAGATGGCCAGTCCTATGGCTACACCTTC.

The J gene is TRBJ1-5, the V gene TRBV28; possible D gene TRBD1, 5 bases. Per germline, CDR1 MDHEN and CDR2 SYDVKM. The CDR3 has 14 amino acids. Trimming removed 8 bases from V and 7 bases from J, with 18 bases in between. CDR3 nucleotides: TGTGCCAGCCACGCGATGCAGCGGGGCCAGCCCCAGCATTTT. It encodes CASHAMQRGQPQHF.

This clonotype showed up just a few times. The chain uses TRBV20-1 and TRBJ2-1; 7 bases align to TRBD2. The CDR3 covers 12 residues. The germline CDR1 and CDR2 sequences are DFQATT and SNEGSKA (reference sequence). Losses at the gene ends were 5 bases for V and 8 bases for J; bases not matched to a gene: 6. DNA of the CDR3: TGCAGTGCTCGGCGGGAGATACATGAGCAGTTCTTC. It is translated as CSARREIHEQFF.

The rearrangement joins TRBV18 to TRBJ1-2, with 7 bases identical to TRBD1. CDR1 and CDR2 from the germline V gene are KGHSH and LQKENI. The ends lost 5 bases at V and 2 bases at J; junction bases unmatched: 2. The CDR3 is 13 amino acids. The CDR3: CASSGTVNYGYTF. CDR3 DNA: TGTGCCAGCTCAGGGACAGTCAACTATGGCTACACCTTC.

The chain couples TRBV6-2 or TRBV6-3 to TRBJ2-3, with D unresolved. V shed 0 bases and J shed 4 bases, with 8 bases lying between them. Germline CDR1 is MNHEY and CDR2 is SVGEGT. This CDR3 has 14 amino acids. The DNA of the CDR3 is TGTGCCAGCAGTTACTCTACTGCGTCAGATACGCAGTATTTT. Its protein is CASSYSTASDTQYF.

This rearrangement joins TRBV4-2 to TRBJ1-2; no clear D. Trimming removed 4 bases at V and 3 bases at J, with 12 bases between. Germline V gene data show CDR1 as LGHNA and CDR2 as YNFKEQ. The CDR3 contains 14 residues. CDR3 sequence: CASSPPGADYGYTF. CDR3 DNA: TGTGCCAGCAGCCCCCCCGGCGCCGACTATGGCTACACCTTC.

This chain joins TRBV7-3 and TRBJ2-1; TRBD2 might be the D (6 bases). The V and J ends lost 4 bases and 3 bases respectively, with 7 bases between them. The germline gives CDR1 SGHTA, CDR2 FQGTGA. The CDR3 is made up of 13 amino acids. This chain's CDR3 is CASSWGGYNEQFF. The CDR3 DNA follows: TGTGCCAGCAGCTGGGGAGGCTACAATGAGCAGTTCTTC.

The chain couples TRBV7-8 to TRBJ2-7; no clear D gene. The CDR3 consists of 14 residues. Germline values: CDR1 SGHVS, CDR2 FQNEAQ. Trimming pared 3 bases from V and 0 bases from J, leaving 9 bases between. CDR3 protein: CASSLPMDSYEQYF. In DNA, the CDR3 is TGTGCCAGCAGCTTGCCCATGGACTCCTACGAGCAGTACTTC.

This chain joins TRBV20-1 and TRBJ2-5; TRBD2 matches 11 bases. The CDR3 covers 20 residues. The ends lost 1 base at V and 5 bases at J; junction bases unmatched: 21. Germline-derived CDR1 and CDR2 are DFQATT and SNEGSKA (reference sequence). As DNA, the CDR3 is TGCAGTGCTAGAGGTCAAAGTCGCTCTCTCGGGGCTAGCGGGAGGGAGACCCAGTACTTC. This translates into CSARGQSRSLGASGRETQYF.

This clonotype has just a few counts. The V call is TRBV25-1, the J call TRBJ1-1; no clear D gene. The CDR3 covers 13 residues. Looked up from germline, CDR1 is MGHDK and CDR2 is SYGVNS. V lost 3 bases and J lost 8, with 13 bases in between. The CDR3 DNA reads as TGTGCCAGCAGTGACCCCCCTCATACAGAAGCTTTCTTT. It yields the protein CASSDPPHTEAFF.

This clonotype appeared a few times. This chain links TRBV6-1 with TRBJ2-7, with TRBD2 as a possible D gene (5 bases). There are 17 residues in the CDR3. V was clipped by 6 bases and J by 2 bases, with 23 bases between them. The germline gives CDR1 MNHNS, CDR2 SASEGT. CDR3 sequence reads: CASRGARFAERAYEQYF. As DNA, the CDR3 is TGTGCCAGCAGGGGCGCCAGGTTCGCTGAGAGGGCCTACGAGCAGTACTTC.

Sample share makes this clonotype medium-sized. The chain has TRBV20-1 and TRBJ1-1, with D possibly being TRBD1 (6 bases). Trimming left V 3 bases short and J 1 base short, with 15 bases between. This CDR3 region has 15 residues. Germline V gives CDR1 DFQATT, CDR2 SNEGSKA (reference sequence). The CDR3 loop is CSARRGRRENTEAFF. In DNA form, the CDR3 reads TGCAGTGCTAGGAGGGGGAGGCGGGAGAACACTGAAGCTTTCTTT.